The clone carrying this T cell receptor (beta chain) was seen repeatedly, ten times or more. Its antigen is unidentified. Trimming pared 9 bases from V and 2 bases from J, leaving 17 bases between. The CDR3 covers 14 residues. CDR1 and CDR2 (germline): MNHEY, SMNVEV (reference sequence). This specimen comes from a study of CD8 T cells in ankylosing spondylitis. Study outcomes and limitations: Made up of under ten highly homologous variants, a TCR beta motif appeared characteristic of ankylosing spondylitis blood.

Each CDR3 protein gets one entry after TCRdb re-called the 5' RACE reads with MiXCR. The sample consists of 200,000 to 250,000 distinct CDR3 sequences, about 11% of them appearing once. The specimen was blood, either unsorted or a sorted T cell fraction (not recorded which). The source is a male donor with ankylosing spondylitis or in good health (not recorded which). The V call is TRBV27, the J call TRBJ2-7; a weak D match, TRBD1 (5 bases). The CDR3 coding sequence is TGTGCCAGGAAACGAAGCAGGGCCCCCTACGAGCAGTACTTC. This encodes CARKRSRAPYEQYF.